This paragraph covers one TCR beta chain sequence. Per germline, CDR1 MNHEY and CDR2 SMNVEV (reference sequence). The V gene lost 1 base and the J gene lost 4 bases, with 13 bases spanning the gap. The CDR3 is made up of 15 amino acids. These data belong to a study of blood T cell repertoires in COVID-19. Per the study methods: The authors estimated nucleated cell counts from reference gene primer amplification. The protocol was immunoSEQ multiplex PCR, while the TCRdb copy is restricted to in-frame clones and leaves out a portion. D and trimming were read from the DNA, whereas the V and J calls and clone size are those reported in that table. The sample holds around 310,000 clones, approximately 90% seen once.

The material sequenced was peripheral blood. This chain joins TRBV27 and TRBJ1-1, with D perhaps matching TRBD1 (6 bases). This sequence was found in a woman aged 55-70 years with acute or convalescent COVID-19. The CDR3 spells CASSLYQQGATEAFF. The DNA for the CDR3 is TGTGCCAGCAGTTTATATCAACAGGGCGCCACTGAAGCTTTCTTT.